This T cell receptor (beta chain) was documented in a study of T cell clonotyping in hematopoietic cell transplantation. Study findings and constraints: No sorting was done, leaving CD4 and CD8 contributions mixed. Few recipient clonotypes overlapped donors; over 97% were de novo at given depth. Higher Inverse Simpson Index values in graft donor and pretransplant recipient predicted broader posttransplant TCR diversity. Pathologically expanded recipient clonotypes increased progressively from day 30 to day 180 as diversity fell.

As to this clone: Antigen: not known.

Between the trimmed V and J ends, which lost 4 bases and 2 bases, there was a span of 15 bases. Germline CDR1 reads GTSNPN; CDR2 reads SVGIG (reference sequence). This CDR3 spans 14 amino acids. Some clones are missing from TCRdb's copy, which holds only in-frame ones; the method was immunoSEQ multiplex PCR. The sample carries roughly 12,000 clones, over 40% recorded once. This chain links TRBV30 with TRBJ2-7, with TRBD1 as a possible D gene (6 bases). This clonotype was obtained from a man aged 50 to 59 in good health. Some clones in this sample may be carry-over from other donors' samples. Sequenced input: peripheral blood mononuclear cells. CDR3 nucleotide sequence: TGTGCCTGGAATAGGGAGACAGGCACCTACGAGCAGTACTTC. Translation: CAWNRETGTYEQYF. Together with reference TRBV30 and TRBJ2-7, the CDR3 gives the full variable domain: SQTIHQWPATLVQPVGSPLSLECTVEGTSNPNLYWYRQAAGRGLQLLFYSVGIGQISSEVPQNLSASRPQDRQFILSSKKLLLSDSGFYLCAWNRETGTYEQYFGPGTRLTVT.